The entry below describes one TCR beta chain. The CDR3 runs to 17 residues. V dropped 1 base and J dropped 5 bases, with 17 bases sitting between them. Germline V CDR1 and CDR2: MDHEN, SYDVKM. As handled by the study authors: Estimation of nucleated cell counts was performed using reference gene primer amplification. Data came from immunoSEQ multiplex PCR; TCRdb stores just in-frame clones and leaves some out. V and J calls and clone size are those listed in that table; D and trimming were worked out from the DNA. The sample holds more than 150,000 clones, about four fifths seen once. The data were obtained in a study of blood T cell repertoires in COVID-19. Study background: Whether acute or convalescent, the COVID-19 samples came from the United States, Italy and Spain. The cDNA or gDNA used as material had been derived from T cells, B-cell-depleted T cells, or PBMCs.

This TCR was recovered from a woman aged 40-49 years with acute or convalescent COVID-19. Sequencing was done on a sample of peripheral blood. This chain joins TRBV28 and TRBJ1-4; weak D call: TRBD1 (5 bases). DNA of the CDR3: TGTGCCAGCAGTTTATCGCTGGGGGGGTGGGCCAATGAAAAACTGTTTTTT. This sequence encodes CASSLSLGGWANEKLFF.